This T cell receptor (beta chain) comes out of a study of cytomegalovirus exposure and HLA in healthy donors. Looking at the study overall: HLA-typed donors contributed around 88 million unique TCRs, which were held in an early data release.

V was pared by 0 bases and J by 1 base, with 7 bases of the junction left unmatched. CDR3 length: 17 amino acids. CDR1 MGHRA and CDR2 YSYEKL come from the germline V gene. With respect to this clone: Its antigen remains unknown.

Researchers ran the PCR with 60 Vbeta and 13 Jbeta primers. The protocol was immunoSEQ multiplex PCR, while the TCRdb copy is restricted to in-frame clones and leaves out a portion. The sample includes roughly 250,000 clones, 80% seen only once; the top ten take over 0.3%. Study-wide points: Follow-up analysis later connected one missense variant in DCLRE1C with trimming of TCR beta V- and J-genes. Association of under 20,000 TCR beta sequences with HLA alleles was found at 0.05 false discovery rate in a later analysis.

The receptor's source is a girl aged 2-9 years in good health and CMV-seronegative. The sequencing input was PBMCs. V is TRBV4-1 and J is TRBJ2-7; 9 bases line up with TRBD2. Written as DNA, the CDR3 is TGCGCCAGCAGCCAAGATTTGGAGCGGGAGGATTCCTACGAGCAGTACTTC. It codes for CASSQDLEREDSYEQYF.